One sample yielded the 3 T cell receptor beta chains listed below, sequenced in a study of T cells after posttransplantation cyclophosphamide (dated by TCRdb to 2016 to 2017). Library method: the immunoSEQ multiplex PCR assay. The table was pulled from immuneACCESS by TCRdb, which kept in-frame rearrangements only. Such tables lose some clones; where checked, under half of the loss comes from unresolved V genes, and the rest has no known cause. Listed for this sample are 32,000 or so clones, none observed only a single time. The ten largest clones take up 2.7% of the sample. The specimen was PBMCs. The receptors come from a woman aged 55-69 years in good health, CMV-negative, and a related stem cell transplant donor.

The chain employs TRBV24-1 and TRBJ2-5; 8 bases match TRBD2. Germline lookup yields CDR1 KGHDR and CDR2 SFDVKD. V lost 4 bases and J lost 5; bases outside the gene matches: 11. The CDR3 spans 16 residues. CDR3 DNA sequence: TGTGCCACCAGTGACCCTACCGGGGGGGCCTGGGAGACCCAGTACTTC. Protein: CATSDPTGGAWETQYF.

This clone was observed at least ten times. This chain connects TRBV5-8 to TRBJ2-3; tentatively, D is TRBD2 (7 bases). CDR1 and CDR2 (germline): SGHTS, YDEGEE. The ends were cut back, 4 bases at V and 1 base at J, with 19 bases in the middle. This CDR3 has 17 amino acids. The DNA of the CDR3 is TGTGCCAGCAGCCTCGTTGGGGGGGCGAGTGGCACAGATACGCAGTATTTT. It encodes CASSLVGGASGTDTQYF.

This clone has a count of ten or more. This CDR3 is CASSSYGGAGNEQFF. The CDR3, as DNA: TGTGCCAGCAGTTCCTACGGGGGGGCAGGGAATGAGCAGTTCTTC. The chain links TRBV12-3 or TRBV12-4 to TRBJ2-1; 8 nucleotides align to TRBD2. V lost 4 bases and J lost 7; bases outside the gene matches: 9. The CDR3 spans 15 residues.